This TCR beta chain is from a study of CD8+ T cells in alopecia areata. Study-level background: Tofacitinib administration persisted for 6 to 18 months, succeeded by 6 months off drug. Among treated patients, severity was scored by affected scalp area percentage. Overall study findings and caveats: The link between baseline CD8+ expansion and response remains uncertain with one nonresponder. Scalp samples also yield sequences of resident alphabeta T cells from normal skin.

Treatment in this sample: oral pan-JAK inhibitor, 5-10 mg twice daily. Investigators isolated RNA and reverse transcribed it into cDNA to act as the sequencing template. Data came from immunoSEQ multiplex PCR; TCRdb stores just in-frame clones and leaves some out. The sample includes 120,000 to 150,000 clones, around 82% seen only once; the top ten take roughly 25%. About this clone: Its antigen is not identified.

Germline V gene data show CDR1 as MNHEY and CDR2 as SVGAGI. The CDR3 loop spans 14 amino acids. V was clipped by 5 bases and J by 3 bases, with 11 bases between them. The source is a human donor with alopecia areata. Sequenced material: CD8+ T cells sorted from blood, taken at week 4, from a patient treated with tofacitinib. This chain connects TRBV6-5 to TRBJ1-5; D may be TRBD1 (6 bases). CDR3 nucleotides: TGTGCCAGCAGTGACATGGGGGCCAATCAGCCCCAGCATTTT. This gives the protein CASSDMGANQPQHF.